This T cell receptor beta chain derives from a study of PD-1 blockade in classical Hodgkin lymphoma (dated by TCRdb to 2018 to 2021). At the level of the whole study: Nivolumab dosing was 3 mg/kg intravenously every 2 weeks, continuing until either disease progression or unacceptable toxicity. To define a peripheral blood immune signature of response to PD-1 blockade in classical Hodgkin lymphoma, the study combined TCR beta sequencing with CyTOF. Broad study findings and their caveats: Baseline diversity similar to that of newly diagnosed patients was observed in trial patients achieving complete response, whereas significantly lower diversity was observed in partial responders and progressors. The study was limited to a single clinical trial cohort, and causes of repertoire differences, possibly disease activity or prior therapy, remained undefined. Lower diversity was observed in patients in whom nivolumab was started less than 1 year after ASCT, and these patients were excluded from later analyses so that confounding by immune reconstitution would be avoided. CD4+ but not CD8+ TCR diversity rose significantly by C4D1 (p=0.0027 vs p=0.16), most apparent in complete responders (p=0.02). Baseline TCR diversity was reported to be lower in newly diagnosed patients than in healthy donors and to be lower still in relapsed/refractory patients.

The sample's time point label, in plain terms: cycle 4 day 1 (C4D1), after less than 7 weeks of nivolumab. Every trial patient had relapsed following autologous stem cell transplantation, and prior brentuximab vedotin exposure was what differed among cohorts A, B and C. The trial cohort comprised around 60 patients with relapsed/refractory classical Hodgkin lymphoma whose best overall responses were complete response, partial response or progressive disease. In the multi-cohort phase II CheckMate 205 trial, trial patients received single-agent nivolumab. An independent review committee assessed best overall response by applying the 2007 International Working Group response criteria. Trial PBMCs were collected just before the start of nivolumab (C1D1) and during therapy at cycle 2 day 1 and cycle 4 day 1. Peripheral blood was collected in 8 mL Vacutainer Cell Preparation Tubes, from which PBMCs were isolated by centrifugation and then cryopreserved.

On this clone: Its binding antigen is unknown. No much larger clone is present one base from it, and per-base qualities are unavailable.

Genomic DNA was isolated using the Qiagen DNeasy kit from unsorted PBMCs as well as from negatively selected CD4+ and CD8+ fractions. Amplification of TCR beta CDR3 regions was done by immunoSEQ multiplex PCR with primers that anneal to V and J segments. A synthetic immune receptor repertoire was used to minimize amplification bias, and any remaining bias was removed computationally after sequencing. The original pipeline was this. Custom Python scripts were used to quantify repertoire diversity as the Shannon entropy index. The unsorted, CD4+ and CD8+ repertoires were each analyzed separately, with the exception of combined analyses, where CD4+ and CD8+ sequences were merged in silico. A clone counted as expanded when the clone's frequency after treatment rose at least 2-fold relative to C1D1, and clones undetected at baseline were given a pseudocount of 0.5. Singleton clones were defined as clones with 0 or 1 copy at C1D1, and non-singleton clones were defined as clones with 2 or more copies. Clones expanded in unsorted samples were annotated as CD4+, CD8+ or unknown by matching protein sequences in sorted samples from the same patient. Wilcoxon tests on paired samples were used to test changes in diversity from C1D1 to C4D1. TCRdb mirrors the immuneACCESS table, restricted to in-frame sequences. Some clones are absent from its copies; in checked studies, under half trace to an unresolved V gene, and the reason for the others is unknown. V and J calls and clone size are those listed in that table; D and trimming were worked out from the DNA. In all, the sample holds around 93,000 clones, and roughly 73% of those were seen once. The ten largest clones take up over 7.5% of the sample.

V loses 4 bases, J loses 8 bases, and the germline ends lie 8 bases apart. The CDR3 numbers 11 residues from cysteine through phenylalanine. Of the read, only the CDR3 DNA is kept; its 33 bases are in frame from base 1. The germline V gene yields SGDLS for CDR1 and YYNGEE for CDR2. Here the chain combines TRBV9 and TRBJ2-3; TRBD2 is a weak D gene call, 5 bases matching. The source material was peripheral blood mononuclear cells (PBMCs), sampled before the fourth cycle of nivolumab. The sequence came from a human donor with classical Hodgkin lymphoma. The nucleotide sequence is given as TGTGCCAGCAGCTCGGGGTCTACGCAGTATTTT. This gives the protein CASSSGSTQYF. The CDR3, completed at both ends by the reference TRBV9 and TRBJ2-3 genes, gives the full variable domain DSGVTQTPKHLITATGQRVTLRCSPRSGDLSVYWYQQSLDQGLQFLIQYYNGEERAKGNILERFSAQQFPDLHSELNLSSLELGDSALYFCASSSGSTQYFGPGTRLTVL.